These 27 T cell receptor beta chains originate from one sample sequenced in a study of shared clonotypes between healthy human individuals. Produced via immunoSEQ multiplex PCR; TCRdb's table is partial and in-frame only. The sample holds around 330,000 clones; about 74% are singletons and the top ten take around 10%. Material for sequencing was memory CD4+ T cells sorted from blood. Documented subset: CD45RA-negative fraction. These receptors all stem from a man aged 30 to 39 in good health.

This clone was seen only a few times. The J gene is TRBJ1-1, the V gene TRBV11-1; D is uncertain. Deletions cut 1 base from V and 12 bases from J, with 18 bases between. CDR1 and CDR2 (germline): SGHAT, FQDESV (reference sequence). There are 14 residues in the CDR3. CDR3 DNA sequence: TGTGCCAGCAGCTTAGAGTCCGGGATCCGTCGGACTTTCTTT. It codes for CASSLESGIRRTFF.

V usage is TRBV10-1 and J usage is TRBJ2-5; a weak D match, TRBD2 (6 bases). In germline, CDR1 is WNHNN, CDR2 SYGVQD (reference sequence). Trimming took 4 bases from V and 10 from J, leaving 13 bases between them. The CDR3 consists of 12 residues. The CDR3 sequence is CASSAANGGQYF. In nucleotides, the CDR3 is TGCGCCAGCAGTGCGGCCAACGGGGGCCAGTACTTC.

The V gene is TRBV5-4, the J gene TRBJ2-1; TRBD1 matches at 9 bases. Germline-derived CDR1 and CDR2 are SGHNT and YYREEE (reference sequence). This CDR3 region has 15 residues. V was pared by 4 bases and J by 4 bases, with 6 bases of the junction left unmatched. The CDR3 DNA follows: TGTGCCAGCAGCGGAACGGACAGGGGATACAATGAGCAGTTCTTC. As protein: CASSGTDRGYNEQFF.

The rearrangement links TRBV7-8 to TRBJ2-7, with 9 bases identical to TRBD2. Germline CDR1 and CDR2: SGHVS and FQNEAQ. Trimming cost V 6 bases and J 6 bases; bases outside gene matches: 9. The CDR3 is 14 amino acids. CDR3 residues: CASRRNSGSVEQYF. The CDR3 region has the DNA TGTGCCAGCAGACGGAATAGCGGGAGCGTCGAGCAGTACTTC.

This clone was seen only a few times. The chain has TRBV6-5 and TRBJ2-3; TRBD2 matches at 9 bases. Germline CDR1 MNHEY, CDR2 SVGAGI. V was clipped by 4 bases and J by 4 bases; unmatched bases: 6. The CDR3 runs 15 residues. The CDR3, as DNA: TGTGCCAGCAGTTTTACGACTAGCGGCGCAGATACGCAGTATTTT. This translates into CASSFTTSGADTQYF.

This clone appeared once. The rearrangement uses TRBV6-1 and TRBJ2-1, with 7 bases aligning to TRBD2. V was clipped by 6 bases and J by 3 bases; unmatched bases: 5. The CDR3 has 14 amino acids. Per germline, CDR1 MNHNS and CDR2 SASEGT. CDR3 in DNA: TGTGCCAGCAGCGCAAGCGGGGACTACAATGAGCAGTTCTTC. Its translation: CASSASGDYNEQFF.

V gene TRBV2 combines with J gene TRBJ1-4, with unresolved D. Trimming removed 4 bases at V and 0 bases at J, with 6 bases between. CDR1 is SNHLY, CDR2 FYNNEI, per germline. The CDR3 runs to 14 residues. The CDR3 is CASSVVPTNEKLFF. CDR3 DNA sequence: TGTGCCAGCAGTGTGGTCCCAACTAATGAAAAACTGTTTTTT.

The chain recombines TRBV11-2 with TRBJ1-1, with D tentatively TRBD1 (6 bases). V was clipped by 5 bases and J by 2 bases, with 21 bases between them. The CDR3 has 17 residues. Germline values: CDR1 SGHAT, CDR2 FQNNGV. CDR3 coding DNA: TGTGCCAGCAGCCCAATCACGAGGGGGGCGTATAACACTGAAGCTTTCTTT. Protein sequence: CASSPITRGAYNTEAFF.

The rearrangement links TRBV9 to TRBJ2-3, with 11 bases identical to TRBD2. The CDR3 totals 18 residues. J lost 4 bases, V lost 0 bases, and 10 bases had no gene match. Germline CDR1 SGDLS, CDR2 YYNGEE. The CDR3 region has the DNA TGTGCCAGCAGCGTAGGACCTGGGACTAGCGGTAAATCAGATACGCAGTATTTT. Its protein product is CASSVGPGTSGKSDTQYF. The full variable domain, with the rest looked up from reference TRBV9 and TRBJ2-3, is DSGVTQTPKHLITATGQRVTLRCSPRSGDLSVYWYQQSLDQGLQFLIQYYNGEERAKGNILERFSAQQFPDLHSELNLSSLELGDSALYFCASSVGPGTSGKSDTQYFGPGTRLTVL.

The CDR3 protein is CASSLISLTDTQYF. The DNA for the CDR3 is TGCGCCAGCAGCTTGATTAGTTTAACAGATACGCAGTATTTT. The chain couples TRBV5-1 to TRBJ2-3; D is ambiguous. The CDR3 is 14 amino acids. V lost 1 base and J lost 3, with 9 bases in between. The germline CDR1 and CDR2 sequences are SGHRS and YFSETQ.

This clone was seen more than once but under ten times. CDR3 amino acids: CASSPRGGSYEQYF. The CDR3 DNA reads TGTGCCAGCTCACCACGGGGGGGCTCCTACGAGCAGTACTTC. This chain joins TRBV18 and TRBJ2-7; 7 bases are shared with TRBD2. Germline assignment: CDR1 KGHSH and CDR2 LQKENI. With V trimmed by 1 base and J by 0 bases, 0 bases remained unmatched. This CDR3 has 14 amino acids.

This clone was seen a handful of times. V is TRBV7-2 and J is TRBJ2-1; TRBD2 agrees at 7 bases. The CDR3 extends over 14 amino acids. The V segment lost 6 bases and the J segment 3 bases; nucleotides outside the gene matches: 5. Germline values: CDR1 SGHTA, CDR2 FQGNSA. CDR3 residues: CASRLASGYNEQFF. CDR3 DNA sequence: TGTGCCAGCAGGCTCGCTAGCGGCTACAATGAGCAGTTCTTC.

This clone was observed once. V usage is TRBV2 and J usage is TRBJ1-4; D is ambiguous. The CDR3 is made up of 11 amino acids. V was cut by 4 bases and J by 8 bases, with 5 bases left in between. Per the germline V gene, CDR1 is SNHLY and CDR2 is FYNNEI. CDR3 in DNA: TGTGCCAGCAGTGCGAAGGAAAAACTGTTTTTT. Protein product: CASSAKEKLFF.

The chain carries TRBV11-2 and TRBJ2-5; 8 nucleotides match TRBD2. The germline CDR1 and CDR2 sequences are SGHAT and FQNNGV. With V trimmed by 5 bases and J by 4 bases, 6 bases remained unmatched. The CDR3 length is 14 residues. The CDR3 here is CASSAGGRGETQYF. In DNA form, the CDR3 reads TGTGCCAGCAGCGCGGGAGGCCGGGGAGAGACCCAGTACTTC.

This clone was observed a single time. This sequence joins TRBV2 and TRBJ2-1, with D possibly matching TRBD1 (6 bases). Germline V CDR1 and CDR2: SNHLY, FYNNEI. Trimming shortened V by 7 bases and J by 5 bases, and 12 bases separated the two germline ends. This CDR3 is 13 amino acids long. The chain's CDR3 is CASKLGQNNEQFF. CDR3 in DNA: TGTGCCAGCAAACTAGGACAGAACAATGAGCAGTTCTTC.

The chain has TRBV11-2 and TRBJ2-5; TRBD2 matches 14 bases. Germline V gives CDR1 SGHAT, CDR2 FQNNGV. The CDR3 has 16 residues. J gave up 5 bases and V 5 bases, and 7 bases lay outside the gene matches. CDR3 DNA sequence: TGTGCCAGCAGCCGATGGACTAGCGGGAGGCTTGAGACCCAGTACTTC. Its translation: CASSRWTSGRLETQYF. The full variable domain, its missing parts supplied by reference TRBV11-2 and TRBJ2-5, is EAGVAQSPRYKIIEKRQSVAFWCNPISGHATLYWYQQILGQGPKLLIQFQNNGVVDDSQLPKDRFSAERLKGVDSTLKIQPAKLEDSAVYLCASSRWTSGRLETQYFGPGTRLLVL.

The table lists this clone with a count of one. The gene calls are TRBV19 and TRBJ2-7; TRBD2 aligns across 13 bases. The CDR3 consists of 15 residues. Germline-derived CDR1 and CDR2 are LNHDA and SQIVND (reference sequence). V lost 5 bases, J lost 4 bases, and 5 bases stayed unmatched. Here the CDR3 reads CASSSRLAGGYEQYF. For the CDR3, the DNA is TGTGCCAGTAGTTCGAGACTAGCGGGAGGATACGAGCAGTACTTC.

There are a few counts of this clone. The chain joins TRBV29-1 to TRBJ2-1; TRBD1 matches at 9 bases. The V and J ends lost 7 bases and 7 bases, in that order; junction bases with no gene match: 2. This CDR3 has 11 residues. Germline V lookup: CDR1 SQVTM, CDR2 ANQGSEA. The CDR3 sequence: CSGGTGNEQFF. The DNA of the CDR3 is TGCAGCGGGGGGACAGGGAATGAGCAGTTCTTC.

V is TRBV18 and J is TRBJ1-1, with 8 bases that match TRBD1. J was trimmed by 8 bases and V by 5 bases; bases with no gene match: 7. The CDR3 contains 13 residues. From germline, CDR1 is KGHSH and CDR2 LQKENI. Written as DNA, the CDR3 is TGTGCCAGCTCATCGAACCAGGGGGCCGAAGCTTTCTTT. Its translation: CASSSNQGAEAFF.

This clone was picked up one time. The V gene is TRBV5-1, the J gene TRBJ2-5, with 8 bases fitting TRBD2. The CDR3 totals 13 residues. V shed 7 bases and J 4 bases; nucleotides not matched to a gene: 6. Germline-derived CDR1 and CDR2 are SGHRS and YFSETQ. CDR3 sequence reads: CASCAGGGETQYF. The DNA of the CDR3 is TGCGCCAGCTGTGCGGGAGGAGGAGAGACCCAGTACTTC.

This clone was picked up a small number of times. The chain has TRBV30 and TRBJ1-1, with D maybe TRBD1 (5 bases). The CDR3 has 11 amino acids. Germline CDR1 reads GTSNPN; CDR2 reads SVGIG (reference sequence). V was cut by 1 base and J by 12 bases, with 12 bases left in between. CDR3 loop: CAWSGGGFTFF. In DNA, the CDR3 is TGTGCCTGGAGTGGGGGGGGTTTCACTTTCTTT.

This clone was seen once. V usage is TRBV5-1 and J usage is TRBJ1-2; D uncertain. Trimming stripped 7 bases from V and 0 bases from J, with 10 bases between. Per the germline V gene, CDR1 is SGHRS and CDR2 is YFSETQ. This CDR3 is built from 13 residues. The CDR3 nucleotides read TGCGCCAGCGCTACTTTAGCTAACTATGGCTACACCTTC. It translates to CASATLANYGYTF.

The chain has TRBV10-3 and TRBJ2-1; D is unresolved. Trimming took off 3 bases at V and 12 bases at J, with 12 bases between the two ends. Germline CDR1 and CDR2: ENHRY and SYGVKD. The CDR3 consists of 12 residues. The CDR3 region is CAISDGSFGQFF. The DNA for the CDR3 is TGTGCCATCAGTGATGGTAGTTTTGGGCAGTTCTTC.

The chain joins TRBV6-5 to TRBJ2-2; TRBD2 might be the D (6 bases). The CDR3 runs to 15 residues. CDR1 and CDR2 from the germline V gene are MNHEY and SVGAGI. With 7 bases removed from V and 6 bases from J, the gap between germline ends came to 18 bases. The CDR3 region has the DNA TGTGCCAGCAAAGGAGGGAGTAAGCGGGCCGGGGAGCTGTTTTTT. Protein: CASKGGSKRAGELFF.

This clone was counted only a few times. This chain connects TRBV7-2 to TRBJ2-3; 7 positions agree with TRBD2. Germline-derived CDR1 and CDR2 are SGHTA and FQGNSA. The CDR3 is 15 residues long. Trimming cost V 5 bases and J 0 bases; bases outside gene matches: 5. The CDR3 spells CASSRSGTSTDTQYF. Written as DNA, the CDR3 is TGTGCCAGCAGCCGCAGCGGGACTAGCACAGATACGCAGTATTTT.

This clone was observed a few times. The chain combines TRBV7-2 with TRBJ1-3, with 7 nucleotides matching TRBD1. V dropped 5 bases and J dropped 0; count of bases not matched to a gene: 13. The CDR3 spans 18 residues. The germline gives CDR1 SGHTA, CDR2 FQGNSA. CDR3 protein: CASSLGPGGSRSGNTIYF. The CDR3 region has the DNA TGTGCCAGCAGCCTCGGGCCAGGGGGATCCCGCTCTGGAAACACCATATATTTT.

The rearrangement links TRBV5-1 to TRBJ2-3; D tentatively fits TRBD1 or TRBD2 (5 bases each). V gave up 7 bases and J gave up 4 bases, with 19 bases separating them. This CDR3 is built from 15 residues. Germline loops: CDR1 SGHRS, CDR2 YFSETQ. CDR3 residues: CASRVGTRAADTQYF. The CDR3 bases are TGCGCCAGCCGCGTGGGGACCCGAGCGGCAGATACGCAGTATTTT.